The sequence of this T cell receptor (beta chain) was determined in a study of T-cell memory formation after mild COVID-19 (dated by TCRdb to the early 2020s). Regarding the complete study: TCR sequence clusters from the two donors were largely donor specific. In a couple of donors, T-cell clones that expanded and contracted after mild COVID-19 were tracked by sequencing TCRalpha and TCRbeta repertoires over time. The cohort comprised two young, previously healthy adult volunteers, one female and one male. General findings and caveats noted by the study authors: Contracting CD4+ clones were located mainly in the CM and EM memory subsets, whereas CD8+ clones were found to be enriched in EMRA. Some responding clones were detected in pre-infection memory, which suggested that pre-existing cross-reactive memory T cells had joined the SARS-CoV-2 response. From day 15 to 85, contracting clones showed balanced CD4/CD8 phenotypes, whereas a second wave of clones that expanded from day 15 to 37 leaned towards CD4+. The study covered only a couple of mild cases, and larger cohorts including severe cases with pre-infection samples were considered necessary. SARS-CoV-2 specificity of the second-wave clones peaking on day 37 was not confirmed.

Measured from the cysteine to the phenylalanine, the CDR3 is 16 residues long. Of all the DNA, just the CDR3 is kept, 48 bases in frame from base 1. From V the trimming removes 3 bases and from J it removes 4 bases, while the gene matches leave 4 bases of the junction unaccounted for. CDR1 and CDR2 (SGHKS, YYEKEE) derive from the germline V gene (reference sequence). Ficoll-Paque density gradient centrifugation was used to isolate PBMCs. TCRdb names Illumina NovaSeq 6000 as the instrument used. TCRalpha and TCRbeta cDNA libraries were constructed by 5'RACE with constant-segment primers, with sample barcodes and unique molecular identifiers being introduced. RNA was extracted from every sample with Trizol reagent. Amplification of the libraries took two PCR steps, and the second step added a second sample barcode plus Illumina TruSeq adapters. Sequencing of libraries was performed on an Illumina NovaSeq with 2 x 150 bp paired-end reads. Per the authors' processing: The reads were demultiplexed and collapsed into UMI-guided consensus sequences using migec v1.2.7. With mixcr v2.1.11, UMI consensuses were aligned to TRA and TRB V and J templates and assembled into clonotypes. A clonotype was counted as expanded or contracted only when both edgeR and NoisET called the clonotype significant, with the noise models trained on biological replicates. For edgeR calls, the cutoffs were a false discovery rate-adjusted p below 0.01 and a log2 fold-change threshold of 1. As an exploratory analysis of dynamics, max-normalized trajectories of the 1000 most abundant clonotypes were examined by PCA with hierarchical clustering. Separately sequenced CD4+ and CD8+ repertoires were used to assign the CD4 or CD8 phenotype of responding clones. TCRdb reran the public reads through fastp at Q25 and MiXCR, keeping productive beta chains. Under each unique CDR3 protein, matching rows form one entry showing the most common genes and DNA. In this record, the V and J calls reflect TCRdb's handling and not the investigators' own analysis. For this sample there are under 250,000 distinct CDR3 sequences; less than 20% appear just once. The ten most abundant clones make up over 2% of the sample.

The sample holds a few counts of this clonotype. The clone's antigen remains unknown. No per-base quality is available; no much larger clone lies one base away. The sequence is built from TRBV5-5 and TRBJ2-2, and TRBD2 aligns with 12 junction nucleotides. The receptor comes from an adult woman who had mild COVID-19 (a few samples of this study predate the infection). The sample titles of this study are shuffled in the database, so cell type and time point are left out; the donor was told from shared clones. Specimen: PBMCs or a T cell subset sorted from them (not recorded which). In nucleotides, the sequence is TGTGCCAGCAGCTCTCGACTAGCGGGAGTCACCGGGGAGCTGTTTTTT. Its product reads: CASSSRLAGVTGELFF.